This record covers a single TCR beta chain. The sample belongs to a study of T cells in localized non-small cell lung cancer. Assay used: immunoSEQ multiplex PCR; TCRdb lists only in-frame clones, some missing. The sample yields over a thousand clones, around 25% seen once. Sequenced here: normal lung tissue next to the tumor, sampled before any cancer treatment. The clonotype originates from a man aged 40-75 years with stage III lung adenocarcinoma.

The chain's CDR3 is CASGTGREKLFF. The CDR3 DNA reads TGTGCCAGCGGAACAGGGCGAGAAAAACTGTTTTTT. This chain links TRBV9 with TRBJ1-4; D might be TRBD1 (6 bases). The CDR3 contains 12 residues. V lost 7 bases and J lost 8, with 12 bases in between. Germline CDR1 is SGDLS and CDR2 is YYNGEE.